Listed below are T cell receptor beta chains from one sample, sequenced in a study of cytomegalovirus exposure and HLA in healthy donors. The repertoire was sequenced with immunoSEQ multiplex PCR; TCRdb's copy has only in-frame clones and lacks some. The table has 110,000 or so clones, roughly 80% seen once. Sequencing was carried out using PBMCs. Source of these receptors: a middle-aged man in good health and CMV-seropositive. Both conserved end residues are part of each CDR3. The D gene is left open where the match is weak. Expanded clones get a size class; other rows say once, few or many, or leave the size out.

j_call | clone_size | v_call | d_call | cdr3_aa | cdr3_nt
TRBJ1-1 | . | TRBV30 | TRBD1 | CAWRTASGQGGTEAFF | TGTGCCTGGAGGACTGCATCGGGACAGGGGGGGACTGAAGCTTTCTTT
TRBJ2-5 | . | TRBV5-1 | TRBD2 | CASSPGLAGDQETQYF | TGCGCCAGCAGCCCCGGACTAGCGGGCGACCAAGAGACCCAGTACTTC
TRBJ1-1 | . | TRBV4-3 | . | CASSQVRVNTEAFF | TGCGCCAGCAGCCAAGTACGGGTTAACACTGAAGCTTTCTTT
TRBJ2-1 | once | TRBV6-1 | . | CASSERLSSYNEQFF | TGTGCCAGCAGTGAACGCCTAAGCTCCTACAATGAGCAGTTCTTC
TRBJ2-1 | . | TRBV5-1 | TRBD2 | CASSVGTSGGAGEQFF | TGCGCCAGCAGCGTCGGGACTAGCGGGGGGGCCGGTGAGCAGTTCTTC
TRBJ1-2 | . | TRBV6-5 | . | CASRSTGRTPGGYTF | TGTGCCAGCAGGTCCACAGGGCGAACGCCGGGTGGCTACACCTTC
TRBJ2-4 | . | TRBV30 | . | CAWSVGSGDIQYF | TGTGCCTGGAGTGTAGGTTCCGGGGACATTCAGTACTTC
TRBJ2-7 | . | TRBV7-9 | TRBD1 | CASSLETGGSYEQYF | TGTGCCAGCAGCTTAGAGACAGGGGGCTCCTACGAGCAGTACTTC
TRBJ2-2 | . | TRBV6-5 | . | CASRTGISGGELFF | TGTGCCAGCAGAACAGGGATTTCGGGCGGGGAGCTGTTTTTT
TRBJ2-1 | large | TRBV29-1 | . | CSVPTPRALESEQFF | TGCAGCGTTCCAACCCCCAGGGCCCTGGAAAGTGAGCAGTTCTTC
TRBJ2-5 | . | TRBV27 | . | CASSWRRDLRETQYF | TGTGCCAGTAGTTGGAGGCGGGACCTCCGAGAGACCCAGTACTTC
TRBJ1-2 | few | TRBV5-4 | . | CASSSDGNYGYTF | TGTGCCAGCAGCTCCGACGGGAACTATGGCTACACCTTC
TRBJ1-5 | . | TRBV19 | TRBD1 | CASSTVTGSVQPQHF | TGTGCCAGTAGTACCGTGACAGGGAGCGTTCAGCCCCAGCATTTT
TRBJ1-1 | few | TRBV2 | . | CASSGSVNTEAFF | TGTGCCAGCAGTGGCAGCGTGAACACTGAAGCTTTCTTT
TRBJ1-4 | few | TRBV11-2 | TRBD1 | CASSLDTGATNEKLFF | TGTGCCAGCAGCTTAGATACAGGGGCAACTAATGAAAAACTGTTTTTT
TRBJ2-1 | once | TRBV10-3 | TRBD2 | CATCAGGPYEQFF | TGTGCCACCTGTGCGGGAGGGCCCTATGAGCAGTTCTTC
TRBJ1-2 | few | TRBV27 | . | CASSPNSGVLGGYTF | TGTGCCAGCAGTCCAAACTCGGGGGTCTTAGGAGGCTACACCTTC
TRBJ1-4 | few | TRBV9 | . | CASSEAGGKLFF | TGTGCCAGCAGCGAGGCCGGCGGAAAACTGTTTTTT
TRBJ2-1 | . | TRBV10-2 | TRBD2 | CASGLAGIYNEQFF | TGCGCCAGTGGACTAGCGGGAATCTACAATGAGCAGTTCTTC
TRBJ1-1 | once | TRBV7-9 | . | CASSGQENTEAFF | TGTGCCAGCAGCGGGCAGGAGAACACTGAAGCTTTCTTT
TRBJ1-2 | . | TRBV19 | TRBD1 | CASRRDRGYGYTF | TGTGCCAGTAGGAGGGACAGGGGCTATGGCTACACCTTC
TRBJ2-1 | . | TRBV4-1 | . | CASSQELGGGGNEQFF | TGCGCCAGCAGCCAAGAATTGGGGGGAGGCGGGAATGAGCAGTTCTTC
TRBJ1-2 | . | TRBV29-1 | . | CSVKQDPVSGYTF | TGCAGCGTGAAACAGGATCCAGTGAGTGGCTACACCTTC
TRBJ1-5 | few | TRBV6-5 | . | CASSYSDNSNQPQHF | TGTGCCAGCAGTTACTCAGACAATAGCAATCAGCCCCAGCATTTT
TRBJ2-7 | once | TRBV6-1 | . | CASSEGDTISYEQYF | TGTGCCAGCAGCGAGGGGGACACCATCTCCTACGAGCAGTACTTC
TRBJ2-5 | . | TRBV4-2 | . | CASSQDPRAGQETQYF | TGTGCCAGCAGCCAAGATCCCCGCGCAGGGCAAGAGACCCAGTACTTC
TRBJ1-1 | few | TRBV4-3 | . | CASSQVGRGNTEAFF | TGCGCCAGCAGCCAAGTGGGCAGGGGGAACACTGAAGCTTTCTTT
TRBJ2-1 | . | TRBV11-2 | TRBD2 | CASSLLTSGADNEQFF | TGTGCCAGCAGCTTGCTAACTAGCGGGGCGGACAATGAGCAGTTCTTC
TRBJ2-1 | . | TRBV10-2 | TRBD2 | CASRSLAGGPSEQFF | TGCGCCAGCAGGAGCCTAGCGGGAGGGCCGAGTGAGCAGTTCTTC
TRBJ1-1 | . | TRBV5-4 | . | CASSLFDRRNTEAFF | TGTGCCAGCAGCTTGTTCGACAGGAGGAACACTGAAGCTTTCTTT
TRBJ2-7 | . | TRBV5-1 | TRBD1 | CASSPRQGGYEQYF | TGCGCCAGCAGCCCCCGACAGGGCGGGTACGAGCAGTACTTC
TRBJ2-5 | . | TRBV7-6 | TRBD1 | CASSSGTGGETQYF | TGTGCCAGCAGCTCCGGGACAGGGGGAGAGACCCAGTACTTC
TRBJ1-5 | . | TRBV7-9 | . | CASSLKGAGQPQHF | TGTGCCAGCAGCTTAAAAGGGGCCGGCCAGCCCCAGCATTTT
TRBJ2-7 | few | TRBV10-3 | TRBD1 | CAISLTGIYEQYF | TGTGCCATCAGTTTGACAGGGATCTACGAGCAGTACTTC
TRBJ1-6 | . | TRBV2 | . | CASSVENNSPLHF | TGTGCCAGCAGTGTAGAAAATAATTCACCCCTCCACTTT
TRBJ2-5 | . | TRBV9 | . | CASSVGPGRETQYF | TGTGCCAGCAGCGTAGGCCCGGGTCGAGAGACCCAGTACTTC
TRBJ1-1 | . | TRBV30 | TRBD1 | CAWTSGTANTEAFF | TGTGCCTGGACCTCCGGGACAGCGAACACTGAAGCTTTCTTT
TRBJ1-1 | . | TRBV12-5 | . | CASGLVYDRWKVRNTEAFF | TGTGCTAGTGGTTTGGTTTACGACAGGTGGAAGGTAAGGAACACTGAAGCTTTCTTT
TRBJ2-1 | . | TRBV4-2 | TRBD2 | CASSQEVAGAYNEQFF | TGTGCCAGCAGCCAAGAGGTAGCGGGAGCCTACAATGAGCAGTTCTTC
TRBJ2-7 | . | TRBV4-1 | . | CASSQVEGPYEQYF | TGCGCCAGCAGCCAAGTGGAGGGCCCCTACGAGCAGTACTTC
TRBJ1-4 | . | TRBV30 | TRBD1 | CAWSGGNRGEKLFF | TGTGCCTGGAGTGGCGGGAACAGGGGTGAAAAACTGTTTTTT
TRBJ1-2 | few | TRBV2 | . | CASPPGRAYGYTF | TGTGCCAGCCCCCCGGGGAGGGCCTATGGCTACACCTTC
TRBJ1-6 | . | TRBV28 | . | CASSSQGHDSPLHF | TGTGCCAGCAGCTCCCAAGGACACGATTCACCCCTCCACTTT
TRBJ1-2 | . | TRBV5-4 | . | CASSSTGNYGYTF | TGTGCCAGCAGCTCCACAGGGAACTATGGCTACACCTTC
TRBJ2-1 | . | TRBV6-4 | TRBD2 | CASSDLAGGYNEQFF | TGTGCCAGCAGTGATTTAGCGGGGGGATACAATGAGCAGTTCTTC
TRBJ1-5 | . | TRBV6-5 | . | CASSYFYRSGQPQHF | TGTGCCAGCAGTTACTTTTACCGGAGCGGTCAGCCCCAGCATTTT
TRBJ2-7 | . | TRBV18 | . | CASSPPSGPSTYEQYF | TGTGCCAGCTCACCACCGTCGGGCCCTAGCACGTACGAGCAGTACTTC
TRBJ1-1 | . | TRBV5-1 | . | CASSTQGDTEAFF | TGCGCCAGCAGCACCCAGGGTGACACTGAAGCTTTCTTT
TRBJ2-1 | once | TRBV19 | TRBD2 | CASSMLSGGRNNEQFF | TGTGCCAGTAGTATGCTTAGCGGGGGACGAAACAATGAGCAGTTCTTC